This paragraph covers one T cell receptor beta chain sequence. These data come from a study of blood T cell repertoires in COVID-19. Study as a whole: Some COVID-19 samples were acute and others convalescent; all came from the United States, Italy and Spain. T cells, B-cell-depleted T cells, or PBMCs provided the cDNA or gDNA that served as material.

Per the original methods: Estimation of nucleated cell counts was performed using reference gene primer amplification. Sequencing used immunoSEQ multiplex PCR; TCRdb keeps in-frame clones, though not all of them. V, J and clone size are those of that table, while D and trimming were read from the DNA. This table holds approximately 90,000 clones, roughly 84% found once. CDR1 and CDR2 from the germline V gene are SGHVS and FQNEAQ. V lost 5 bases to trimming and J lost 7 bases; unmatched junction nucleotides: 6. This CDR3 comprises 14 residues. Sequencing was done on a sample of peripheral blood. This TCR was recovered from a man in his 60s with acute or convalescent COVID-19. The chain combines TRBV7-8 with TRBJ2-3, with 10 nucleotides matching TRBD1. This CDR3 is CASSPGTGAYTQYF. CDR3 in DNA: TGTGCCAGCAGCCCCGGGACAGGGGCATATACGCAGTATTTT.